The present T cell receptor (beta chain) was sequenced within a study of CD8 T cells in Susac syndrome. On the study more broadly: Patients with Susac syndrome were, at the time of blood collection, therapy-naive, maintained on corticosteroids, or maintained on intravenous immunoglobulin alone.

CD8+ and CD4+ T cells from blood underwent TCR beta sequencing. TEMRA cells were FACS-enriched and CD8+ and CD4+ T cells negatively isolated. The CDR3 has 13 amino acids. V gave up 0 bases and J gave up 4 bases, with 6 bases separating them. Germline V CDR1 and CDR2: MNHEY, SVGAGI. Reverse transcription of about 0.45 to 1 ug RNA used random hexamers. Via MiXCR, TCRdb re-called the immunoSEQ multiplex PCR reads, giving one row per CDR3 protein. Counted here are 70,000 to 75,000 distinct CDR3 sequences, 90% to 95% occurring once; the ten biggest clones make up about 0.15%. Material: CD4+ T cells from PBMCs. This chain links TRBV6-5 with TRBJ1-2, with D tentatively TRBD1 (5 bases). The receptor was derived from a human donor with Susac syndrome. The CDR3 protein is CASSYSGGYGYTF. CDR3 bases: TGTGCCAGCAGTTACTCCGGGGGCTATGGCTACACCTTC.